Listed below are T cell receptor beta chains from one sample, sequenced in a study of T cells after somatic rescue of genetic block. The data were produced by immunoSEQ multiplex PCR, yet TCRdb's version contains in-frame clones alone and is incomplete. In the table there are roughly 51,000 clones, about 96% of which are singletons. Sequencing used peripheral blood mononuclear cells (PBMCs). The receptors derive from a child younger than two. Both conserved end residues are part of each CDR3. The D gene is left open where the match is weak. The size field is filled for only some rows; it gives once, few, many or a size class.

j_call v_call clone_size d_call cdr3_aa cdr3_nt
TRBJ1-2 TRBV6-6 NA NA CASSYTNYGYTF TGTGCCAGCAGTTACACTAACTATGGCTACACCTTC
TRBJ1-6 TRBV5-1 NA TRBD1 CASSYGTGDSPLHF TGCGCCAGCAGCTACGGGACAGGGGATTCACCCCTCCACTTT
TRBJ1-5 TRBV19 NA NA CASSKRTPLNQPQHF TGTGCCAGTAGTAAGCGAACACCCCTCAATCAGCCCCAGCATTTT
TRBJ2-5 TRBV28 NA NA CASSLSLEETQYF TGTGCCAGCAGTTTGAGTCTAGAAGAGACCCAGTACTTC
TRBJ1-5 TRBV21-1 NA NA CASSIRDRGQPQHF TGTGCCAGCAGCATCCGGGACAGGGGTCAGCCCCAGCATTTT
TRBJ2-7 TRBV28 NA NA CASSLGRSYEQYF TGTGCCAGCAGTTTGGGACGATCCTACGAGCAGTACTTC
TRBJ1-2 TRBV6-5 NA TRBD1 CASRPTSTGRRGYTF TGTGCCAGCAGACCCACGTCGACAGGGAGAAGGGGCTACACCTTC
TRBJ1-4 TRBV2 NA NA CASSAIETNEKLFF TGTGCCAGCAGTGCGATAGAAACTAATGAAAAACTGTTTTTT
TRBJ1-1 TRBV10-1 NA NA CASSDPGDNTEAFF TGCGCCAGCAGTGATCCAGGGGATAATACTGAAGCTTTCTTT
TRBJ1-2 TRBV4-3 NA NA CASSVQGDAYGYTF TGCGCCAGCAGCGTACAAGGTGACGCCTATGGCTACACCTTC
TRBJ1-5 TRBV5-1 NA TRBD1 CASSLGTGGRQPQHF TGCGCCAGCAGCTTGGGGACAGGGGGCCGGCAGCCCCAGCATTTT
TRBJ2-3 TRBV5-1 NA TRBD2 CASTGTSGSADTQYF TGCGCCAGCACTGGGACTAGCGGGAGCGCAGATACGCAGTATTTT
TRBJ2-5 TRBV5-1 NA NA CASSFGRRETQYF TGCGCCAGCAGCTTCGGCAGACGAGAGACCCAGTACTTC
TRBJ1-5 TRBV5-5 NA NA CASSLEGSGVQPQHF TGTGCCAGCAGCTTGGAAGGGTCAGGGGTCCAGCCCCAGCATTTT
TRBJ2-5 TRBV7-9 once NA CASSSSGETQYF TGTGCCAGCAGTTCTAGTGGGGAGACCCAGTACTTC
TRBJ1-1 TRBV12-5 NA TRBD1 CASGFGTGGEAFF TGTGCTAGTGGTTTCGGGACAGGGGGTGAAGCTTTCTTT
TRBJ2-5 TRBV5-8 NA NA CASSRDPPRETQYF TGTGCCAGCAGCCGGGACCCTCCAAGGGAGACCCAGTACTTC
TRBJ1-2 TRBV6-5 NA NA CASTTGYGYTF TGTGCCAGCACCACCGGCTATGGCTACACCTTC
TRBJ2-7 TRBV11-1 NA TRBD2 CASSLPGLAGLNEQYF TGTGCCAGCAGCTTACCGGGACTAGCGGGATTGAACGAGCAGTACTTC
TRBJ1-5 TRBV21-1 NA NA CASSHGSDSNQPQHF TGTGCCAGCAGCCACGGGAGTGATAGCAATCAGCCCCAGCATTTT
TRBJ1-5 TRBV5-8 once NA CASSLERGKGNQPQHF TGTGCCAGCAGCTTGGAGAGAGGGAAGGGCAATCAGCCCCAGCATTTT
TRBJ2-1 TRBV4-3 NA NA CASSQEGGLAYNEQFF TGCGCCAGCAGCCAAGAGGGCGGGTTAGCCTACAATGAGCAGTTCTTC